This T cell receptor (beta chain) comes out of a study of cytomegalovirus exposure and HLA in healthy donors. Study-level points and caveats: A later analysis found TCR association rates differed by HLA locus, highest for DRB1 and lowest for HLA-C.

Note on this clone: Its specificity is not known.

The germline gives CDR1 SGHTA, CDR2 FQGTGA. CDR3 size: 16 residues. V was cut by 2 bases and J by 1 base, with 14 bases left in between. Primers included in the PCR were 60 Vbeta and 13 Jbeta primers. Assay: immunoSEQ multiplex PCR; the TCRdb copy retains only in-frame clones and omits some. The table lists more than 110,000 clones. The clonotype originates from a man in his forties in good health and CMV-seronegative. The chain links TRBV7-3 to TRBJ1-1; D may be TRBD1 (6 bases). Material for sequencing was PBMCs. The CDR3 loop reads CASSLVGGGQNTEAFF. The DNA for the CDR3 is TGTGCCAGCAGCTTAGTGGGTGGGGGACAGAACACTGAAGCTTTCTTT.